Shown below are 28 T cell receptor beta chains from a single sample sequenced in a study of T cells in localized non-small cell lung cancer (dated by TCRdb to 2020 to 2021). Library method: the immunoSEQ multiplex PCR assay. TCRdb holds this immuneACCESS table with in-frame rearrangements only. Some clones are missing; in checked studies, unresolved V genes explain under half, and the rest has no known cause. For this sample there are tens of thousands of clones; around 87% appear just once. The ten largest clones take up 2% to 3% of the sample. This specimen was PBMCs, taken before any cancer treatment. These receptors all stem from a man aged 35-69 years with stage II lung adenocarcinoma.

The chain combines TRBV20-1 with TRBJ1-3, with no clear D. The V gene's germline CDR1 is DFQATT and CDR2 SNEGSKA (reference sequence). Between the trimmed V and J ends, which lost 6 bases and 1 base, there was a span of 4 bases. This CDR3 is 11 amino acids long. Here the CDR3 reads CSASSGNTIYF. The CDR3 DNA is TGCAGTGCCTCTTCTGGAAACACCATATATTTT.

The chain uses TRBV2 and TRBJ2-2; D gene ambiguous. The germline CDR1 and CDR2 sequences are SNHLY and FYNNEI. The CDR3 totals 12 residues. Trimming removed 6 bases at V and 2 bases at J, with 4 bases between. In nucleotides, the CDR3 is TGTGCCAGCAGCCTTAACACCGGGGAGCTGTTTTTT. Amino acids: CASSLNTGELFF.

CDR3 loop: CASSPSTGQLSYEQYF. CDR3 in DNA: TGCGCCAGCAGCCCCTCGACGGGACAGCTTTCCTACGAGCAGTACTTC. J is TRBJ2-7 and V is TRBV4-1; 7 positions agree with TRBD1. V dropped 4 bases and J dropped 1; count of bases not matched to a gene: 10. Germline-derived CDR1 and CDR2 are MGHRA and YSYEKL. The CDR3 is 16 residues long.

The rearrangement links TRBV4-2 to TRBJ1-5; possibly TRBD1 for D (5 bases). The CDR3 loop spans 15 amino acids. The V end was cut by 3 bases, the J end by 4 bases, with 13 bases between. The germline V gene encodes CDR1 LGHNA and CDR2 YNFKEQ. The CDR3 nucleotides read TGTGCCAGCAGCCATGTCATTGAGGGGAATCAGCCCCAGCATTTT. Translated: CASSHVIEGNQPQHF.

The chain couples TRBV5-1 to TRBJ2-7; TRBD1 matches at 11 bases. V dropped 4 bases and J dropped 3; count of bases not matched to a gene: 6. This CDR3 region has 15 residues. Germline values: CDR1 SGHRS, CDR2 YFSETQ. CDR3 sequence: CASSLQGQGDYEQYF. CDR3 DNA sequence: TGCGCCAGCAGCCTACAGGGACAGGGGGACTACGAGCAGTACTTC.

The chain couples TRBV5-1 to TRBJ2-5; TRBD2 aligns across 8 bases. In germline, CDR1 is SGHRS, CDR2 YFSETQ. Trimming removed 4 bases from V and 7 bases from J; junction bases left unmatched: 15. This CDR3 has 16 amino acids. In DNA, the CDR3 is TGCGCCAGCAGCCGAACTCGGGAGGGCAAGTTGGGGACCCAGTACTTC. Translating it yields CASSRTREGKLGTQYF.

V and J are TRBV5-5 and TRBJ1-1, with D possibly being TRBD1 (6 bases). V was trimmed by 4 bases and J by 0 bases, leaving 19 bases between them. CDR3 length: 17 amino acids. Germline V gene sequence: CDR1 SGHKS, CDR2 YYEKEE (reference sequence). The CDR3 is CASSTGQMLPMNTEAFF. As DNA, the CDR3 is TGTGCCAGCAGCACCGGACAGATGCTGCCTATGAACACTGAAGCTTTCTTT.

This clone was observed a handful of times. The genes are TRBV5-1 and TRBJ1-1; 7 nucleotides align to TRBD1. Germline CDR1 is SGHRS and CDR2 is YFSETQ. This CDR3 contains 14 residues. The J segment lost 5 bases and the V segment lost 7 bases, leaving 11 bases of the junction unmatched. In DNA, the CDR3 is TGCGCCAGCTATTCAGGGGGGGAGAGTACTGAAGCTTTCTTT. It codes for CASYSGGESTEAFF.

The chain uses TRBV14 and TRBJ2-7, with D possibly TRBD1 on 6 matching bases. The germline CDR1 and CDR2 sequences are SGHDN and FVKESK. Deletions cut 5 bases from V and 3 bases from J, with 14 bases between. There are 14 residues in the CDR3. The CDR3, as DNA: TGTGCCAGCAGCGCCCGGGACAAAGACTACGAGCAGTACTTC. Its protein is CASSARDKDYEQYF.

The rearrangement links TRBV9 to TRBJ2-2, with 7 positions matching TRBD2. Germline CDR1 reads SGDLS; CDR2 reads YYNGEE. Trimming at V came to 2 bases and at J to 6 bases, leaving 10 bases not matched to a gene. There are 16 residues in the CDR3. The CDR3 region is CASSVTPREGPGELFF. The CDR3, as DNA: TGTGCCAGCAGCGTTACTCCTAGGGAGGGGCCCGGGGAGCTGTTTTTT.

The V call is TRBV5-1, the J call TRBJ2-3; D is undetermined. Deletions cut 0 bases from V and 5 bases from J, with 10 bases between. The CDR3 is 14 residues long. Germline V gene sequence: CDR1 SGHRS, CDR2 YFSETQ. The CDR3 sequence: CASSLAIAQDTQYF. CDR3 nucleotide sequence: TGCGCCAGCAGCTTGGCCATAGCCCAAGATACGCAGTATTTT. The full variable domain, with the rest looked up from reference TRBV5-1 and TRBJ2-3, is KAGVTQTPRYLIKTRGQQVTLSCSPISGHRSVSWYQQTPGQGLQFLFEYFSETQRNKGNFPGRFSGRQFSNSRSEMNVSTLELGDSALYLCASSLAIAQDTQYFGPGTRLTVL.

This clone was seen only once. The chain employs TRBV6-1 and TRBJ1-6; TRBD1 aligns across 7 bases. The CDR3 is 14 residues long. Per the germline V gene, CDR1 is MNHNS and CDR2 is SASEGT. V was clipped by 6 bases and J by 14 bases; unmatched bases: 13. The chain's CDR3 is CASSYRGAPRTLHF. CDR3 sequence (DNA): TGTGCCAGCAGCTACAGGGGAGCTCCGCGGACCCTCCACTTT.

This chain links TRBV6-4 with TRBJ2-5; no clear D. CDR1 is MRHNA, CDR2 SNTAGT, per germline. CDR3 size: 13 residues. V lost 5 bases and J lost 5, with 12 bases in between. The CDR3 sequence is CASSITPGETQYF. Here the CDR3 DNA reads TGTGCCAGCAGTATTACTCCCGGGGAGACCCAGTACTTC.

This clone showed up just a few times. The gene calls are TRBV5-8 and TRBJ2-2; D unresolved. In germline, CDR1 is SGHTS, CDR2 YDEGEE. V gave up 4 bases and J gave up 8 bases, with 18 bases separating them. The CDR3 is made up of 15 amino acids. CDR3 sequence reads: CASSRNFGLLGELFF. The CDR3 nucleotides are TGTGCCAGCAGCCGAAACTTCGGGCTTTTAGGGGAGCTGTTTTTT.

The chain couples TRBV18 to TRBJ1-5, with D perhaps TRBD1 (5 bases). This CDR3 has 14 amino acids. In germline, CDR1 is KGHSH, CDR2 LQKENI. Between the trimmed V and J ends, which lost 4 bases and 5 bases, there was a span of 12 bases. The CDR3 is CASSLRGGDQPQHF. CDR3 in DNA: TGTGCCAGCTCACTTCGTGGGGGGGATCAGCCCCAGCATTTT.

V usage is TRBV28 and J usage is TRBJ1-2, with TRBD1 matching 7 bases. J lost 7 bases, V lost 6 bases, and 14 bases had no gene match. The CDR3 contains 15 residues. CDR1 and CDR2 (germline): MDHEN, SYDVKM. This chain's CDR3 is CASSLDRSSGGGYTF. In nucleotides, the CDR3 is TGTGCCAGCAGCCTGGACAGGTCCTCGGGAGGTGGCTACACCTTC.

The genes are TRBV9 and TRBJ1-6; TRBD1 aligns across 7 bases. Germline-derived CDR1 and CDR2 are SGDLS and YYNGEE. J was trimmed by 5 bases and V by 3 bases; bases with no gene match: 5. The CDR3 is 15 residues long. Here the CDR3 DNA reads TGTGCCAGCAGCGCAGGCGGGACAGATAATTCACCCCTCCACTTT. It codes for CASSAGGTDNSPLHF. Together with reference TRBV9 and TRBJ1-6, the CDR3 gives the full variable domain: DSGVTQTPKHLITATGQRVTLRCSPRSGDLSVYWYQQSLDQGLQFLIQYYNGEERAKGNILERFSAQQFPDLHSELNLSSLELGDSALYFCASSAGGTDNSPLHFGNGTRLTVT.

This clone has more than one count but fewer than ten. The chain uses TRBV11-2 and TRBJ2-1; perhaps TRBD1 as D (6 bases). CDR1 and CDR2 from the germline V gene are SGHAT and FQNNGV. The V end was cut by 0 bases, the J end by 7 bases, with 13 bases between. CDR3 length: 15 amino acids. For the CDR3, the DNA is TGTGCCAGCAGCTTAGAGCAGGGGACCTTTAATGAGCAGTTCTTC. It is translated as CASSLEQGTFNEQFF.

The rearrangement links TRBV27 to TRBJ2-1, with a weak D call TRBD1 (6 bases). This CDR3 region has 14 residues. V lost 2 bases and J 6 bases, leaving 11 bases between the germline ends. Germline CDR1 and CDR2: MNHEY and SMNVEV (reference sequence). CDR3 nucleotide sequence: TGTGCCAGCAGTTTACAGGGGATTAGCAATGAGCAGTTCTTC. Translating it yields CASSLQGISNEQFF.

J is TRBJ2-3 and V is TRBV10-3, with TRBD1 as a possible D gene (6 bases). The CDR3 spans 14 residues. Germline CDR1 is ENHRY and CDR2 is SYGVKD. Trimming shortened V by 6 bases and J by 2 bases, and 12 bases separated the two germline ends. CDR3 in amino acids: CAIRQTGDTDTQYF. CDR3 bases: TGTGCCATCAGGCAGACAGGCGACACAGATACGCAGTATTTT.

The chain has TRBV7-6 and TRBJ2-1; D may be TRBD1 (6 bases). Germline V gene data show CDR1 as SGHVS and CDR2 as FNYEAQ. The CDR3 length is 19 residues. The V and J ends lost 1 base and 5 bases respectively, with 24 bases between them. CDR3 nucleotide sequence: TGTGCCAGCAGCTTAGTCCCCGGTTACAGGGTTCTCCCGCACAATGAGCAGTTCTTC. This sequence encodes CASSLVPGYRVLPHNEQFF.

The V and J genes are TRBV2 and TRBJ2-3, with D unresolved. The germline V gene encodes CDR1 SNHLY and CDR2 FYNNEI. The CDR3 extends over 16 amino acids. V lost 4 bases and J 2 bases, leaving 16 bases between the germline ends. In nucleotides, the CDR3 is TGTGCCAGCAGTGCGGAAAGACATAGTTCCACAGATACGCAGTATTTT. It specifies CASSAERHSSTDTQYF. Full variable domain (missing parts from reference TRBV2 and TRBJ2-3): EPEVTQTPSHQVTQMGQEVILRCVPISNHLYFYWYRQILGQKVEFLVSFYNNEISEKSEIFDDQFSVERPDGSNFTLKIRSTKLEDSAMYFCASSAERHSSTDTQYFGPGTRLTVL.

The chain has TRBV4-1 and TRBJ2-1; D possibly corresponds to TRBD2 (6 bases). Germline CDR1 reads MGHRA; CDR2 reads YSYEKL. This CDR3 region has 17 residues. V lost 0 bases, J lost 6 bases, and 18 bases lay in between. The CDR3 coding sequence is TGCGCCAGCAGCCAAGAGTGGAGGGTAGGGGACTTCAATGAGCAGTTCTTC. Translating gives CASSQEWRVGDFNEQFF.

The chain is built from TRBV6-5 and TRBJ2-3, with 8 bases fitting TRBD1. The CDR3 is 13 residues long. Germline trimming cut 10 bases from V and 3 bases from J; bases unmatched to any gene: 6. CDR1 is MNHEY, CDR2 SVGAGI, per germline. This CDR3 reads CAIGQGRTDTQYF. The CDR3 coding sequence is TGTGCCATTGGACAGGGTAGGACAGATACGCAGTATTTT.

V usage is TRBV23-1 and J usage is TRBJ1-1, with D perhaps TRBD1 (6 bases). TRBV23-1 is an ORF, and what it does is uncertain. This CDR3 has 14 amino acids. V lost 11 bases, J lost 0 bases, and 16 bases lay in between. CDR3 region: CAGKTGILNTEAFF. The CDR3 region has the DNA TGCGCCGGAAAAACAGGGATCCTGAACACTGAAGCTTTCTTT.

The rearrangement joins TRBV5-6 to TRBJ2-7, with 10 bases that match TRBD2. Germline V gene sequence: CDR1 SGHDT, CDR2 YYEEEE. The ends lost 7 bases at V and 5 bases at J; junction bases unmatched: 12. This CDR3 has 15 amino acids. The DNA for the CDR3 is TGTGCCAGCGACTCAATGGGACTAGCGAGCGACGAGCAGTACTTC. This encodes CASDSMGLASDEQYF.

CDR3: CASRSEGGNEKLFF. CDR3 nucleotide sequence: TGTGCCTCACGTAGTGAAGGGGGTAATGAAAAACTGTTTTTT. The rearrangement uses TRBV10-3 and TRBJ1-4, with D perhaps TRBD1 (6 bases). Germline V CDR1 and CDR2: ENHRY, SYGVKD. This CDR3 is 14 amino acids long. V lost 11 bases and J 4 bases, leaving 17 bases between the germline ends.

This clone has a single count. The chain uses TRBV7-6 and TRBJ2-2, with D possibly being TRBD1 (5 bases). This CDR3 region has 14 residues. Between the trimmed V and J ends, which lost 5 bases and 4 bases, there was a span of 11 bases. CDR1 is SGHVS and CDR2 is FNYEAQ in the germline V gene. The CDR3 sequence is CASSRTSITGELFF. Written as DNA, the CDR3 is TGTGCCAGCAGCCGGACATCTATCACCGGGGAGCTGTTTTTT.